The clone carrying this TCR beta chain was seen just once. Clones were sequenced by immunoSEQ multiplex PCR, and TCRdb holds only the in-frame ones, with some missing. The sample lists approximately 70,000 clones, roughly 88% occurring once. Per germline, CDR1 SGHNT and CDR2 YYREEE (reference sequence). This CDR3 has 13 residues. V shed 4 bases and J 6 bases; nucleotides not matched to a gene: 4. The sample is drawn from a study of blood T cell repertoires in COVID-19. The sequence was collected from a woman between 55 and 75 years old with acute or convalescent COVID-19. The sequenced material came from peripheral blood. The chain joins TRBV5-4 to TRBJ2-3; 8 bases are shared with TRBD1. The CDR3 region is CASSRTGTDTQYF. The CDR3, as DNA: TGTGCCAGCAGCCGGACAGGGACTGATACGCAGTATTTT.